Shown below are 4 T cell receptor beta chains from a single sample sequenced in a study of cytomegalovirus exposure and HLA in healthy donors. In the PCR, 60 Vbeta and 13 Jbeta primers were used. TCRdb's table, derived via immunoSEQ multiplex PCR, lists solely in-frame clones and lacks some. The table lists around 120,000 clones, 80% of them singletons. Sequences were obtained from PBMCs. The receptors come from a man aged 25 to 40 in good health and CMV-seronegative.

This rearrangement joins TRBV25-1 to TRBJ2-1; TRBD2 matches 7 bases. V lost 2 bases, J lost 5 bases, and 3 bases stayed unmatched. This CDR3 contains 14 residues. Germline V gene data show CDR1 as MGHDK and CDR2 as SYGVNS. The DNA of the CDR3 is TGTGCCAGCAGTGAAAGGAGCGGGAACAATGAGCAGTTCTTC. Encoded protein: CASSERSGNNEQFF.

The chain recombines TRBV6-5 with TRBJ2-5; 13 nucleotides line up with TRBD2. After removal of 6 bases from V and 4 bases from J, the junction contained 5 bases not matched to a gene. The CDR3 length is 15 residues. The germline gives CDR1 MNHEY, CDR2 SVGAGI. CDR3 residues: CASSPGTSGTETQYF. The CDR3 coding sequence is TGTGCCAGCAGCCCCGGGACTAGCGGGACAGAGACCCAGTACTTC.

The CDR3 spells CSAREGELFF. DNA for the CDR3: TGCAGCGCCCGGGAGGGGGAGCTGTTTTTT. The chain links TRBV29-1 to TRBJ2-2, with D perhaps TRBD2 (6 bases). Germline V gene data show CDR1 as SQVTM and CDR2 as ANQGSEA. The CDR3 is 10 amino acids. Trimming took off 7 bases at V and 8 bases at J, with 8 bases between the two ends.

This rearrangement joins TRBV5-6 to TRBJ1-2, with D possibly TRBD1 on 5 matching bases. The CDR3 totals 17 residues. V was shortened by 0 bases and J by 3 bases, with 18 bases between the two germline ends. Germline CDR1 SGHDT, CDR2 YYEEEE. The CDR3 sequence is CASSLAGGGPSHYGYTF. CDR3 in DNA: TGTGCCAGCAGCTTGGCCGGCGGGGGACCTTCCCACTATGGCTACACCTTC.